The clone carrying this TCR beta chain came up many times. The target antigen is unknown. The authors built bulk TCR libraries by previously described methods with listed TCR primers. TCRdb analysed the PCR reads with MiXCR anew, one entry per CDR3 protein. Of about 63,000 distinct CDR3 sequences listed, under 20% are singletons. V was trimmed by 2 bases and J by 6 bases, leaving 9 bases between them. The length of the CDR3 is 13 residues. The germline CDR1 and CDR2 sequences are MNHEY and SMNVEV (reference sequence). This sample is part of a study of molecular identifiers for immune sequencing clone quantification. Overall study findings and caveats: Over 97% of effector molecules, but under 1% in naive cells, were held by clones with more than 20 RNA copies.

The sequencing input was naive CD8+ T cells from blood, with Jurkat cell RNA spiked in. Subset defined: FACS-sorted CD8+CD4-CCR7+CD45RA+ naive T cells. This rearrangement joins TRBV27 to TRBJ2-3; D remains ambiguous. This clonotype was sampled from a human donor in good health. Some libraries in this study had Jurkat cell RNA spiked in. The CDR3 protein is CASSLLADDTQYF. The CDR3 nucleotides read TGTGCCAGCAGTTTACTCGCCGACGATACGCAGTATTTT.